This entry concerns a single T cell receptor beta chain. What it recognizes is unknown. The CDR3 is 18 residues long. Losses at the gene ends were 3 bases for V and 0 bases for J; bases not matched to a gene: 4. Germline V gives CDR1 KGHSH, CDR2 LQKENI. The data originate from a study of regulatory dendritic cells for organ transplantation. Measured with immunoSEQ multiplex PCR; TCRdb has only the in-frame clones, and not every one. The sample carries approximately 9,300 clones, about three fifths recorded once. Allogeneic regulatory or mature dendritic cells were co-cultured for 5 days with CFSE-labeled sorted T cells at 1:10.

The rearrangement uses TRBV18 and TRBJ2-2, with TRBD2 matching over 13 bases. This TCR came from a human donor in good health. The sample taken for sequencing was naive CD4+ T cells from blood cultured with dendritic cells. Subset indicated: CD45RA+ naive T cells. The CDR3 protein is CASSPRTSGGPNTGELFF. DNA of the CDR3: TGTGCCAGCTCACCCCGGACTAGCGGGGGCCCGAACACCGGGGAGCTGTTTTTT. The full variable domain, its missing parts supplied by reference TRBV18 and TRBJ2-2, is NAGVMQNPRHLVRRRGQEARLRCSPMKGHSHVYWYRQLPEEGLKFMVYLQKENIIDESGMPKERFSAEFPKEGPSILRIQQVVRGDSAAYFCASSPRTSGGPNTGELFFGEGSRLTVL.